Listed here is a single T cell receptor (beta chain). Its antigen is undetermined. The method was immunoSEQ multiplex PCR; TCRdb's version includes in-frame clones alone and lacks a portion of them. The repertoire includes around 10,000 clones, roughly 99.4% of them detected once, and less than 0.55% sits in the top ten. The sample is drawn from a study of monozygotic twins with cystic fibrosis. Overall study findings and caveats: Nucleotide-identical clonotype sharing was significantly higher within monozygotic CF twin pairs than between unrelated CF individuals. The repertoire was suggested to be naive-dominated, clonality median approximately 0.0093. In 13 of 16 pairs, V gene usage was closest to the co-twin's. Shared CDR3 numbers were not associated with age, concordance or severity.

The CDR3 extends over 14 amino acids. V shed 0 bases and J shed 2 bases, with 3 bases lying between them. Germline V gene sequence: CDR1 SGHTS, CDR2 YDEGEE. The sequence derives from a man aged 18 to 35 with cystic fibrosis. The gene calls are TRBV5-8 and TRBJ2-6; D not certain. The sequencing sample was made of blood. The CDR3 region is CASSLGPGANVLTF. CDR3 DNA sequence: TGTGCCAGCAGCTTGGGCCCTGGGGCCAACGTCCTGACTTTC.